Listed here are 15 T cell receptor beta chains from one sample, sequenced in a study of T cells expressing NK-cell markers. TCRdb reprocessed the 5' RACE reads and stores each CDR3 protein as one record, lacking DNA. The sample data list roughly 450,000 distinct CDR3 sequences. The sample taken for sequencing was blood T cells: a sorted CD56 or NKG2C T cell subset, CD4+ or CD8+ T cells, or bulk PBMC T cells (not recorded which). These receptors were taken from a woman aged 45 to 65 in good health.

This chain links TRBV9 with TRBJ2-1; TCRdb proposes TRBD2, but this gene call is untestable without DNA. The germline CDR1 and CDR2 sequences are SGDLS and YYNGEE. The CDR3 has 16 amino acids. CDR3 loop: CASSARLAGVGDEQFF. The full variable domain, completed using reference TRBV9 and TRBJ2-1, is DSGVTQTPKHLITATGQRVTLRCSPRSGDLSVYWYQQSLDQGLQFLIQYYNGEERAKGNILERFSAQQFPDLHSELNLSSLELGDSALYFCASSARLAGVGDEQFFGPGTRLTVL.

The chain joins TRBV15 to TRBJ1-4. The CDR3 is made up of 18 amino acids. Germline V CDR1 and CDR2: LNHNV, YYDKDF (reference sequence). Here the CDR3 reads CATSRDPLEGATNEKLFF.

The V call is TRBV29-1, the J call TRBJ1-1; TCRdb selects TRBD1, and the lack of DNA leaves this call unchecked. From germline, CDR1 is SQVTM and CDR2 ANQGSEA. The CDR3 spans 11 residues. The chain's CDR3 is CSVGQGFAAFF.

J is TRBJ2-1 and V is TRBV12-3 or TRBV12-4; TCRdb indicates TRBD2, and absent DNA this call remains unverified. The CDR3 is made up of 15 amino acids. The CDR3 here is CASSHPSGKRHEQFF.

The chain is built from TRBV10-3 and TRBJ1-1; the D gene TCRdb calls, TRBD1, cannot be checked with no DNA. Germline CDR1 and CDR2: ENHRY and SYGVKD. CDR3 length equals 14 residues. CDR3 protein: CAISVLGEGTEAFF.

The chain joins TRBV20-1 to TRBJ2-5; TCRdb picks TRBD2, but there is no DNA to check that call. Germline values: CDR1 DFQATT, CDR2 SNEGSKA (reference sequence). This CDR3 contains 14 residues. The CDR3 sequence is CSAPRTSGGWGQYF.

The chain has TRBV2 and TRBJ2-3. Germline V gives CDR1 SNHLY, CDR2 FYNNEI. CDR3 size: 15 residues. CDR3 sequence reads: CASSAMGDGTDTQYF.

The chain combines TRBV21-1 with TRBJ2-1. TRBV21-1 is deemed a pseudogene. CDR3 length: 15 amino acids. The CDR3 protein is CASSILGAPYNEQFF.

This chain connects TRBV6-2 or TRBV6-3 to TRBJ2-3; the D call of TRBD2 rests on TCRdb alone, since no DNA is present to check it. This CDR3 comprises 15 residues. Germline CDR1 is MNHEY and CDR2 is SVGEGT. CDR3 loop: CASNLRGPGTDTQYF.

CDR3 in amino acids: CASSESRATGELFF. The V and J genes are TRBV6-1 and TRBJ2-2; the TRBD1 assignment by TCRdb is unverifiable without DNA. Germline V CDR1 and CDR2: MNHNS, SASEGT. This CDR3 is 14 amino acids long.

This chain connects TRBV11-2 to TRBJ2-5; TCRdb returns TRBD1, unconfirmable since there is no DNA. This CDR3 has 15 amino acids. Germline-derived CDR1 and CDR2 are SGHAT and FQNNGV. The CDR3 sequence is CASSLFRASQETQYF. Full variable domain (rest looked up from reference TRBV11-2 and TRBJ2-5): EAGVAQSPRYKIIEKRQSVAFWCNPISGHATLYWYQQILGQGPKLLIQFQNNGVVDDSQLPKDRFSAERLKGVDSTLKIQPAKLEDSAVYLCASSLFRASQETQYFGPGTRLLVL.

CDR3 amino acids: CASSYMAGAIKETQYF. The V call is TRBV6-2 or TRBV6-3, the J call TRBJ2-5; absent DNA, TCRdb's TRBD2 call cannot be checked. The CDR3 consists of 16 residues. Per the germline V gene, CDR1 is MNHEY and CDR2 is SVGEGT.

This chain links TRBV29-1 with TRBJ2-1; no DNA is available, so the TRBD2 call from TCRdb remains unchecked. Germline values: CDR1 SQVTM, CDR2 ANQGSEA. This CDR3 comprises 14 residues. CDR3 residues: CSGRASGAYNEQFF.

The rearrangement uses TRBV29-1 and TRBJ2-1; the D gene TCRdb calls, TRBD2, cannot be checked with no DNA. Germline V gene sequence: CDR1 SQVTM, CDR2 ANQGSEA. CDR3 length: 13 residues. The CDR3 protein is CSVVRDYRNEQFF.

The V and J genes are TRBV7-2 and TRBJ2-7; the D call from TCRdb, TRBD2, cannot be confirmed without DNA. The germline V gene encodes CDR1 SGHTA and CDR2 FQGNSA. This CDR3 spans 16 amino acids. CDR3 amino acids: CASSLVRREGLGEQYF.